This T cell receptor (beta chain) was captured in a study of siplizumab effects on memory and regulatory T cells. Findings of the study overall: Controls showed an average of approximately 28% Treg-derived mappable alloreactive CD4+ clones, while siplizumab showed under 80%.

The germline V gene has CDR1 SGHTS and CDR2 YDEGEE. The CDR3 runs to 14 residues. Between the trimmed V and J ends, which lost 0 bases and 7 bases, there was a span of 12 bases. Each sample had 9.3 x 10^4 or so TCR templates assayed. Clones were sequenced by immunoSEQ multiplex PCR, and TCRdb holds only the in-frame ones, with some missing. The repertoire holds about 120,000 clones, with roughly 94% as singletons. A remark on this clone: Antigen specificity is unknown.

The specimen was non-Treg CD4+ T cells sorted from blood. The rearrangement links TRBV5-8 to TRBJ2-3, with D possibly TRBD2 on 5 matching bases. The sequence was obtained from a human donor in good health. The DNA of the CDR3 is TGTGCCAGCAGCTTGGATCCGGGGATGTATACGCAGTATTTT. Protein sequence: CASSLDPGMYTQYF.